The entry below gives a single TCR beta chain sequence along with its context. Original data processing: Estimated nucleated cell counts came from reference gene primer amplification. Sequencing used immunoSEQ multiplex PCR; TCRdb keeps in-frame clones, though not all of them. The DNA gave D and trimming, while V, J and clone size come from that table. This sample has 300,000 to 400,000 clones, with 70% to 90% found just once. This entry is derived from a study of blood T cell repertoires in COVID-19. Study-level background: Sources were T cells, B-cell-depleted T cells, or PBMCs; the material itself was cDNA or gDNA.

Material: PBMCs or T cells enriched from blood (not recorded which). This TCR derives from a woman in her forties with acute COVID-19.

The DNA of the CDR3 is TGCGCCAGCAAGAGTTCAAGCGGGAACACCGGGGAGCTGTTTTTT. Translation gives CASKSSSGNTGELFF. The gene calls are TRBV5-1 and TRBJ2-2, with D possibly TRBD2 on 5 matching bases. This CDR3 has 15 residues. Germline V gene sequence: CDR1 SGHRS, CDR2 YFSETQ. The germline V and J ends were trimmed by 6 bases and 1 base, with 13 bases remaining between them.